The 3 T cell receptor beta chains given below trace back to one sample, sequenced in a study of cytomegalovirus exposure and HLA in healthy donors. Here immunoSEQ multiplex PCR was the method, and the copy in TCRdb shows in-frame clones only, minus some. The table lists under 200,000 clones, 80% to 90% of them singletons. Sequencing was carried out using PBMCs. The receptors derive from a young woman in good health and CMV-seronegative.

The chain is built from TRBV6-1 and TRBJ1-3; D is unresolved. The germline CDR1 and CDR2 sequences are MNHNS and SASEGT. V was shortened by 7 bases and J by 2 bases, with 9 bases between the two germline ends. This CDR3 has 13 amino acids. The CDR3 is CASTGTAGNTIYF. The CDR3 DNA follows: TGTGCCAGCACGGGCACGGCTGGAAACACCATATATTTT.

The genes are TRBV7-9 and TRBJ1-4; perhaps TRBD1 as D (5 bases). The V gene's germline CDR1 is SEHNR and CDR2 FQNEAQ (reference sequence). Trimming stripped 5 bases from V and 6 bases from J, with 10 bases between. The CDR3 loop spans 13 amino acids. The CDR3 DNA reads as TGTGCCAGCAGCACAGGACTTTATGAAAAACTGTTTTTT. This codes for CASSTGLYEKLFF.

The chain has TRBV7-2 and TRBJ1-1; D remains ambiguous. Per germline, CDR1 SGHTA and CDR2 FQGNSA. CDR3 size: 15 residues. Deletions cut 2 bases from V and 2 bases from J, with 12 bases between. CDR3 sequence: CASSLYSAGNTEAFF. In nucleotides, the CDR3 is TGTGCCAGCAGCTTATATTCGGCAGGCAACACTGAAGCTTTCTTT.